One sample yielded the 30 T cell receptor beta chains listed below, sequenced in a study of blood T cell repertoires in COVID-19. Clones were sequenced by immunoSEQ multiplex PCR, and TCRdb holds only the in-frame ones, with some missing. The sample lists approximately 65,000 clones, over 75% seen once, with 4.5% to 5.5% in the top ten. Specimen: peripheral blood. The source is a woman aged 18-29 years with acute or convalescent COVID-19.

The gene calls are TRBV20-1 and TRBJ1-2; D remains unclear. CDR1 and CDR2 from the germline V gene are DFQATT and SNEGSKA (reference sequence). The CDR3 extends over 11 amino acids. Trimming took 6 bases from V and 4 from J, leaving 9 bases between them. CDR3: CSASLPYGYTF. Here the CDR3 DNA reads TGCAGTGCCTCCCTTCCCTATGGCTACACCTTC.

The chain carries TRBV2 and TRBJ2-1; 11 bases are shared with TRBD1. V dropped 6 bases and J dropped 4; count of bases not matched to a gene: 5. The CDR3 spans 15 residues. Germline values: CDR1 SNHLY, CDR2 FYNNEI. CDR3 in DNA: TGTGCCAGCAGGGACAGGGGGCGAAGGTACAATGAGCAGTTCTTC. The encoded protein is CASRDRGRRYNEQFF.

The chain has TRBV4-3 and TRBJ1-1, with TRBD1 identical over 9 bases. CDR3 length: 14 amino acids. The V gene's germline CDR1 is LGHNA and CDR2 YSLEER. Trimming took 3 bases from V and 4 from J; bases not matched to a gene: 3. CDR3 amino acids: CASSHGTGRTEAFF. The DNA for the CDR3 is TGCGCCAGCAGCCACGGGACAGGGCGCACTGAAGCTTTCTTT.

V gene TRBV14 combines with J gene TRBJ1-3, with D perhaps TRBD1 (5 bases). V dropped 5 bases and J dropped 4 bases, with 18 bases sitting between them. This CDR3 comprises 16 residues. CDR1 is SGHDN and CDR2 is FVKESK in the germline V gene. The CDR3 sequence: CASSSRALAVGNTIYF. The CDR3 coding sequence is TGTGCCAGCAGCTCCAGGGCACTGGCGGTGGGAAACACCATATATTTT.

This clone was seen a single time. The chain employs TRBV29-1 and TRBJ2-1; 12 nucleotides agree with TRBD2. Germline V gene lookup returns CDR1 SQVTM and CDR2 ANQGSEA. V was pared by 7 bases and J by 8 bases, with 6 bases of the junction left unmatched. The CDR3 length is 13 residues. CDR3 sequence: CSGLLAGGDEQFF. CDR3 coding DNA: TGCAGCGGCCTACTAGCGGGAGGCGATGAGCAGTTCTTC.

The chain links TRBV13 to TRBJ1-1; the D gene is possibly TRBD1 (6 bases). The CDR3 contains 14 residues. Trimming took 5 bases from V and 0 from J, leaving 10 bases between them. The germline V gene encodes CDR1 PRHDT and CDR2 FYEKMQ (reference sequence). The CDR3 DNA sequence: TGTGCCAGCAGCCGGAGGACAGTGAACACTGAAGCTTTCTTT. Translating gives CASSRRTVNTEAFF.

The V call is TRBV13, the J call TRBJ2-1; weak D call: TRBD2 (5 bases). V was clipped by 2 bases and J by 6 bases, with 20 bases between them. CDR3 length: 17 amino acids. CDR1 and CDR2 (germline): PRHDT, FYEKMQ (reference sequence). The CDR3 DNA follows: TGTGCCAGCAGCTTATCCCCCGGACTCTCCCTGTTCAATGAGCAGTTCTTC. Translation: CASSLSPGLSLFNEQFF.

This clone was counted a single time. The V gene is TRBV10-2, the J gene TRBJ1-4; 7 bases match TRBD1. Germline V CDR1 and CDR2: WSHSY, SAAADI. The CDR3 runs to 15 residues. The ends lost 3 bases at V and 3 bases at J; junction bases unmatched: 4. In DNA form, the CDR3 reads TGCGCCAGCAGTGACACAGGGGTCGCTAATGAAAAACTGTTTTTT. Translation gives CASSDTGVANEKLFF.

This chain links TRBV6-5 with TRBJ2-1, with D perhaps matching TRBD2 (6 bases). The CDR3 sequence is 15 residues long. CDR1 and CDR2 from the germline V gene are MNHEY and SVGAGI. The ends were cut back, 0 bases at V and 3 bases at J, with 9 bases in the middle. CDR3 in amino acids: CASSYSSSDYNEQFF. The DNA for the CDR3 is TGTGCCAGCAGTTACTCGTCTAGCGACTACAATGAGCAGTTCTTC.

The rearrangement links TRBV7-8 to TRBJ1-4, with 7 bases lining up with TRBD1. Germline values: CDR1 SGHVS, CDR2 FQNEAQ. The ends lost 5 bases at V and 4 bases at J; junction bases unmatched: 4. The CDR3 contains 14 residues. CDR3 in amino acids: CASSTGQFNEKLFF. DNA of the CDR3: TGTGCCAGCAGCACGGGACAGTTTAATGAAAAACTGTTTTTT.

The chain has TRBV11-3 and TRBJ2-2; possibly TRBD1 for D (8 bases). V was pared by 5 bases and J by 7 bases, with 17 bases between. The CDR3 runs 15 residues. CDR1 is SGHNT, CDR2 YENEEA, per germline. CDR3 DNA sequence: TGTGCCAGCAGCGCCAACCACAGGGGGGGCGGGGAGCTGTTTTTT. Protein sequence: CASSANHRGGGELFF.

This chain uses TRBV28 with TRBJ2-2; 8 bases align to TRBD2. The ends lost 11 bases at V and 3 bases at J; junction bases unmatched: 14. The CDR3 loop spans 16 amino acids. CDR1 is MDHEN, CDR2 SYDVKM, per germline. DNA for the CDR3: TGTGCCCGCCGGGGGGGGCGGGGGACCGACACCGGGGAGCTGTTTTTT. This translates into CARRGGRGTDTGELFF.

This sequence joins TRBV5-4 and TRBJ2-2; 10 bases align to TRBD2. The CDR3 is made up of 19 amino acids. The germline V gene encodes CDR1 SGHNT and CDR2 YYREEE (reference sequence). The junction had 12 bases not matched to a gene; V was cut back by 2 bases and J by 2 bases. The CDR3 reads CASSLGSVASGGNTGELFF. Here the CDR3 DNA reads TGTGCCAGCAGCTTAGGGTCGGTGGCTAGCGGGGGAAACACCGGGGAGCTGTTTTTT.

This clone was recorded once. This rearrangement joins TRBV13 to TRBJ1-2; no firm D call. Germline CDR1 is PRHDT and CDR2 is FYEKMQ (reference sequence). The CDR3 runs 13 residues. Deletions cut 0 bases from V and 6 bases from J, with 8 bases between. CDR3 DNA sequence: TGTGCCAGCAGCTTAGGCCCCGAGGATGGCTACACCTTC. As protein: CASSLGPEDGYTF.

The chain is built from TRBV15 and TRBJ2-2, with 7 bases aligning to TRBD1. The CDR3 runs 15 residues. V lost 5 bases and J lost 4; bases outside the gene matches: 7. Germline values: CDR1 LNHNV, CDR2 YYDKDF (reference sequence). The CDR3 sequence: CATSPKGQITGELFF. The CDR3, as DNA: TGTGCCACCAGCCCCAAGGGACAGATCACCGGGGAGCTGTTTTTT. Full variable domain (remainder filled in from reference TRBV15 and TRBJ2-2): DAMVIQNPRYQVTQFGKPVTLSCSQTLNHNVMYWYQQKSSQAPKLLFHYYDKDFNNEADTPDNFQSRRPNTSFCFLDIRSPGLGDTAMYLCATSPKGQITGELFFGEGSRLTVL.

V gene TRBV6-6 combines with J gene TRBJ1-4; TRBD1 might be the D (6 bases). V shed 0 bases and J shed 8 bases, with 10 bases lying between them. Germline V gene data show CDR1 as MNHNY and CDR2 as SVGAGI (reference sequence). The CDR3 consists of 14 residues. CDR3 in amino acids: CASSYSRTAEKLFF. CDR3 in DNA: TGTGCCAGCAGTTACTCTCGGACAGCCGAAAAACTGTTTTTT.

The chain is built from TRBV6-6 and TRBJ2-7; maybe TRBD1 (6 bases). Germline CDR1 reads MNHNY; CDR2 reads SVGAGI (reference sequence). V lost 4 bases and J 4 bases, leaving 17 bases between the germline ends. The CDR3 is 15 residues long. This CDR3 is CASSFSGDFQYEQYF. The CDR3 bases are TGTGCCAGCAGTTTTTCAGGGGATTTCCAGTACGAGCAGTACTTC.

This chain joins TRBV6-1 and TRBJ1-3, with D unresolved. Deletions cut 2 bases from V and 0 bases from J, with 11 bases between. Germline values: CDR1 MNHNS, CDR2 SASEGT. The length of the CDR3 is 16 residues. The CDR3 nucleotides are TGTGCCAGCAGTGAATTAACACCGGGCTCTGGAAACACCATATATTTT. Amino acids: CASSELTPGSGNTIYF.

This chain connects TRBV6-2 or TRBV6-3 to TRBJ1-2, with 7 bases aligning to TRBD1. The CDR3 is made up of 15 amino acids. J was trimmed by 4 bases and V by 4 bases; bases with no gene match: 9. Germline V lookup: CDR1 MNHEY, CDR2 SVGEGT. The CDR3 loop is CASSSRDSGGYGYTF. In nucleotides, the CDR3 is TGTGCCAGCAGTTCCCGGGACTCAGGGGGCTATGGCTACACCTTC.

The chain has TRBV6-7 and TRBJ1-5; TRBD1 agrees at 8 bases. TRBV6-7 is sorted into the ORF group, with uncertain function. This CDR3 has 16 amino acids. V was pared by 6 bases and J by 8 bases, with 15 bases of the junction left unmatched. The CDR3 coding sequence is TGTGCCAGCAGCAGACCAGGGGGCGTTAGTTGGGAGCCCCAGCATTTT. This codes for CASSRPGGVSWEPQHF.

The rearrangement joins TRBV6-2 or TRBV6-3 to TRBJ2-4, with 7 bases fitting TRBD1. Looked up from germline, CDR1 is MNHEY and CDR2 is SVGEGT. The V gene end was trimmed by 6 bases and the J gene end by 7 bases; junction bases not matched to a gene: 9. The CDR3 is 14 residues long. CDR3 protein: CASSSDRVSNIQYF. The CDR3 coding sequence is TGTGCCAGCAGCAGTGACAGGGTATCGAACATTCAGTACTTC.

V usage is TRBV14 and J usage is TRBJ2-1; D perhaps matches TRBD1 (6 bases). CDR1 is SGHDN, CDR2 FVKESK, per germline. The V end lost 3 bases, the J end lost 3 bases, and 9 bases lay between the germline ends. The CDR3 loop spans 14 amino acids. The CDR3 DNA is TGTGCCAGCAGCCAGCTGGACAGCTACAATGAGCAGTTCTTC. It translates to CASSQLDSYNEQFF.

This sequence joins TRBV29-1 and TRBJ2-1, with TRBD1 matching 8 bases. CDR3 size: 15 residues. The germline gives CDR1 SQVTM, CDR2 ANQGSEA. After removal of 6 bases from V and 2 bases from J, the junction contained 9 bases not matched to a gene. This CDR3 reads CSVSGGRTPYNEQFF. CDR3 nucleotides: TGCAGCGTCTCAGGGGGCCGAACTCCCTACAATGAGCAGTTCTTC.

This chain uses TRBV30 with TRBJ2-1, with no clear D. Germline V gene lookup returns CDR1 GTSNPN and CDR2 SVGIG (reference sequence). Trimming stripped 1 base from V and 0 bases from J, with 7 bases between. The length of the CDR3 is 14 residues. CDR3 nucleotides: TGTGCCTGGAGTGAAGGAGACTCCTACAATGAGCAGTTCTTC. As protein: CAWSEGDSYNEQFF.

The chain joins TRBV4-1 to TRBJ1-2; 8 bases are shared with TRBD1. V shed 4 bases, J shed 7 bases, and the junction held 8 bases outside the gene matches. The germline CDR1 and CDR2 sequences are MGHRA and YSYEKL. The CDR3 is 14 amino acids. The CDR3 protein is CASSPDRVSTGYTF. The CDR3 DNA follows: TGCGCCAGCAGCCCGGACAGGGTTAGTACTGGCTACACCTTC.

This chain joins TRBV30 and TRBJ2-1; D perhaps matches TRBD2 (7 bases). The CDR3 has 16 amino acids. With 4 bases removed from V and 4 bases from J, the gap between germline ends came to 20 bases. Germline CDR1 is GTSNPN and CDR2 is SVGIG (reference sequence). The chain's CDR3 is CAWTRLDSGTYNEQFF. In nucleotides, the CDR3 is TGTGCCTGGACCCGCCTGGACAGCGGGACTTACAATGAGCAGTTCTTC.

The chain carries TRBV19 and TRBJ2-3; weak D call: TRBD2 (6 bases). Trimming took off 4 bases at V and 6 bases at J, with 20 bases between the two ends. The CDR3 runs 16 residues. Germline V CDR1 and CDR2: LNHDA, SQIVND (reference sequence). The CDR3 DNA is TGTGCCAGTAGTACCGGGGGACTCCTCTCCATCGATACGCAGTATTTT. The encoded protein is CASSTGGLLSIDTQYF. The whole variable domain, remainder taken from reference TRBV19 and TRBJ2-3, is DGGITQSPKYLFRKEGQNVTLSCEQNLNHDAMYWYRQDPGQGLRLIYYSQIVNDFQKGDIAEGYSVSREKKESFPLTVTSAQKNPTAFYLCASSTGGLLSIDTQYFGPGTRLTVL.

This chain uses TRBV11-2 with TRBJ2-2, with D unclear. Trimming took 1 base from V and 2 from J, leaving 8 bases between them. The germline gives CDR1 SGHAT, CDR2 FQNNGV. This CDR3 contains 15 residues. CDR3 nucleotides: TGTGCCAGCAGCTTAGGAGGTTTCAACACCGGGGAGCTGTTTTTT. It codes for CASSLGGFNTGELFF.

This clone has only a few counts. The J gene is TRBJ1-5, the V gene TRBV9; 8 bases fit TRBD1. V shed 4 bases and J 2 bases; nucleotides not matched to a gene: 5. This CDR3 has 15 amino acids. CDR1 is SGDLS and CDR2 is YYNGEE in the germline V gene. CDR3 coding DNA: TGTGCCAGCAGCCAGACAGGGGTTGGCAATCAGCCCCAGCATTTT. Translating it yields CASSQTGVGNQPQHF.

This sequence joins TRBV12-2 and TRBJ1-1. TRBV12-2 has pseudogene status. The CDR3 is 14 amino acids. This CDR3 reads CASRFLSRGTEAFF. The CDR3 nucleotides are TGTGCAAGTCGCTTTTTAAGTCGGGGGACTGAAGCTTTCTTT.